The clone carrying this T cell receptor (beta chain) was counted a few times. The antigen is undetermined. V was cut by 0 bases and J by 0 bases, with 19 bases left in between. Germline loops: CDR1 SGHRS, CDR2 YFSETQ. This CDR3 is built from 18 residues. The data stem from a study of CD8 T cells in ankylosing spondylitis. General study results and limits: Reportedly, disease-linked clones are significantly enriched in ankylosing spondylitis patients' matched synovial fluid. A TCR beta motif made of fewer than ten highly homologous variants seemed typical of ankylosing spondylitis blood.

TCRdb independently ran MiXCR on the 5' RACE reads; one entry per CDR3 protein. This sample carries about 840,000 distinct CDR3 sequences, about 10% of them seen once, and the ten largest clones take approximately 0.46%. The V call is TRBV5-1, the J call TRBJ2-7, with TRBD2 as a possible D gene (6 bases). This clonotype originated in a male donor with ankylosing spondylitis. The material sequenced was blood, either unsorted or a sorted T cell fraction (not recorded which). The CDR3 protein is CASSLASVSEGSSYEQYF. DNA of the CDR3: TGCGCCAGCAGCTTGGCCTCAGTTTCGGAGGGAAGCTCCTACGAGCAGTACTTC.